This T cell receptor (beta chain) was retrieved from a study of PD-L1 blockade in urothelial cancer. About the study: The patients' atezolizumab therapy, 1,200 mg intravenously every 3 weeks, started in 2014. Blood was subjected to analysis at 3 weeks (second dose) and 6 weeks following treatment start. Typically, measured as a median, blood samples had 150,000 or so T cells.

Germline CDR1 and CDR2: LNHDA and SQIVND (reference sequence). After removal of 4 bases from V and 6 bases from J, the junction contained 6 bases not matched to a gene. This CDR3 contains 13 residues. Time point described: peripheral blood 6 weeks after treatment start. Libraries were prepared by immunoSEQ multiplex PCR; TCRdb keeps only in-frame clonotypes and omits some of them. This sample yields about 30,000 clones, of which 89% are seen a single time; approximately 8.2% belongs to the top ten. The V call is TRBV19, the J call TRBJ2-7, with TRBD2 identical over 7 bases. Specimen: PBMCs, collected around atezolizumab (anti-PD-L1) treatment. The sequence derives from a man aged 80 or over with urothelial cancer. Here the CDR3 DNA reads TGTGCCAGTAGTAGCCTAGCGGCAAGCGAGCAGTACTTC. It specifies CASSSLAASEQYF.